The 17 T cell receptor beta chains listed next were all sequenced from one sample in a study of Tregs in tolerant kidney transplant recipients (dated by TCRdb to the late 2010s). Library preparation was by the immunoSEQ multiplex PCR assay. TCRdb's version of the immuneACCESS table is confined to in-frame rearrangements and falls short of the full clone set. An unresolved V gene accounts for under half of the shortfall where checked; the remainder is of unknown origin. The table of this sample itemizes about 31,000 clones. The ten largest clonotypes hold 1.8% of the sample. Related donors were used in the transplants with nonmyeloablative bone marrow transplantation, and mixed chimerism was transient in the human trials. The sequencing used CD4+ T cells from blood (PBMCs), collected 24 months after the transplant. The receptors originated from a human patient who received a combined kidney and bone marrow transplant. Following transplantation, T cells from the graft donor may be among those present.

As concerns this clone: The read is 3 residues too short to cover the CDR3 end, so that end is filled in from the germline J gene. The J gene is TRBJ1-4, the V gene TRBV20-1; 10 bases match TRBD1. The CDR3 spans 15 residues. CDR1 is DFQATT, CDR2 SNEGSKA, per germline (reference sequence). The CDR3 loop reads CSARDEGQGPTKLFF. The part of the CDR3 DNA that was read is TGCAGTGCTAGAGATGAGGGACAGGGGCCGACGAAA.

Note on this clone: The CDR3 goes on 3 residues after the read ends, and that part is filled in from the germline J gene. This chain joins TRBV18 and TRBJ2-1; 8 bases map to TRBD1. CDR1 is KGHSH and CDR2 is LQKENI in the germline V gene. V trimming: 1 base; J trimming: 4 bases; junction bases outside the gene matches: 6. CDR3 length: 16 amino acids. CDR3 residues: CASSPLQGATYNEQFF. CDR3 bases read: TGTGCCAGCTCACCACTCCAGGGGGCGACTTACAATGAG.

About this clone itself: The read halts 3 residues ahead of the CDR3 end, with the missing end drawn from the germline J gene. This chain joins TRBV5-4 and TRBJ2-5, with 7 nucleotides matching TRBD2. This CDR3 region has 15 residues. CDR1 and CDR2 (germline): SGHNT, YYREEE (reference sequence). V trimming: 0 bases; J trimming: 2 bases; junction bases outside the gene matches: 4. The CDR3 DNA, read in part, is TGTGCCAGCAGCTTGGGACTAGCTCGTCAAGAGACC. It specifies CASSLGLARQET. The full CDR3 reads CASSLGLARQETQYF. Drawing the rest from reference TRBV5-4 and TRBJ2-5, the complete variable domain is ETGVTQSPTHLIKTRGQQVTLRCSSQSGHNTVSWYQQALGQGPQFIFQYYREEENGRGNFPPRFSGLQFPNYSSELNVNALELDDSALYLCASSLGLARQETQYFGPGTRLLVL.

Worth noting for this clone: Sequence at one end of the junction differs from germline and may be a read error. The read falls 3 residues short of the CDR3 end, and the missing part is taken from the germline J gene. The rearrangement joins TRBV4-2 to TRBJ2-5, with TRBD1 matching over 9 bases. Looked up from germline, CDR1 is LGHNA and CDR2 is YNFKEQ. This CDR3 comprises 18 residues. CDR3 amino acids: CASSQSGWGQGGGETQYF. The sequenced CDR3 bases are TGCGCCAGCAGCCAAAGTGGGTGGGGACAGGGTGGTGGGGAGACC.

To note about this clone: The read gets to within 3 residues of the CDR3 end, and the germline J gene fills in the rest. The rearrangement links TRBV5-1 to TRBJ2-1, with TRBD2 matching 10 bases. The CDR3 spans 15 residues. Trimming took 4 bases from V and 3 from J; bases not matched to a gene: 4. Germline assignment: CDR1 SGHRS and CDR2 YFSETQ. The sequenced part of the CDR3 DNA is TGCGCCAGCAGCAGGACTAGCGGAGTCTACAATGAG. Translating gives CASSRTSGVYNE. The entire CDR3 reads CASSRTSGVYNEQFF.

Note on this clone: Coverage ceases 3 residues before the CDR3 finishes, and the germline J gene fills in the end. V and J are TRBV5-1 and TRBJ2-3; D is undetermined. V was pared by 4 bases and J by 0 bases, with 3 bases between. This CDR3 has 12 amino acids. Germline V gene lookup returns CDR1 SGHRS and CDR2 YFSETQ. The DNA read from the CDR3 is TGCGCCAGCAGCCCTAGCACAGATACG. It codes for CASSPSTDT. The CDR3 in full is CASSPSTDTQYF. The entire variable domain, with the rest obtained from reference TRBV5-1 and TRBJ2-3, is as follows: KAGVTQTPRYLIKTRGQQVTLSCSPISGHRSVSWYQQTPGQGLQFLFEYFSETQRNKGNFPGRFSGRQFSNSRSEMNVSTLELGDSALYLCASSPSTDTQYFGPGTRLTVL.

CDR3 bases read: TGTGCCTGGAGTGTACGAGGGCTGACTAATGAAAAA. Residues: CAWSVRGLTNEK. The entire CDR3 reads CAWSVRGLTNEKLFF. The rearrangement uses TRBV30 and TRBJ1-4; D uncertain. Read sequence stops 3 residues before the CDR3 end, and the germline J gene provides the missing end. CDR1 and CDR2 (germline): GTSNPN, SVGIG (reference sequence). The CDR3 has 15 residues. Trimming stripped 0 bases from V and 2 bases from J, with 10 bases between. Full variable domain (remainder filled in from reference TRBV30 and TRBJ1-4): SQTIHQWPATLVQPVGSPLSLECTVEGTSNPNLYWYRQAAGRGLQLLFYSVGIGQISSEVPQNLSASRPQDRQFILSSKKLLLSDSGFYLCAWSVRGLTNEKLFFGSGTQLSVL.

Notes on this clone: With the read ending 3 residues before the CDR3 end, the germline J gene is used to fill in that end. The chain uses TRBV12-3 or TRBV12-4 and TRBJ1-5; unclear D gene. The CDR3 sequence is 12 residues long. Trimming cost V 1 base and J 6 bases, with 4 bases left between them. The DNA read from the CDR3 is TGTGCCAGCAGTTTAGGAGGTCAGCCC. Protein sequence: CASSLGGQP. The complete CDR3 reads CASSLGGQPQHF.

On this clone: The read ends 3 residues before the CDR3 terminus; that terminus is restored from the germline J gene. The genes are TRBV12-3 or TRBV12-4 and TRBJ2-1, with 10 bases fitting TRBD2. The CDR3 contains 14 residues. V lost 4 bases and J lost 5; bases outside the gene matches: 2. The CDR3 loop is CASSWTSGDNEQFF. The sequenced CDR3 bases are TGTGCCAGCAGTTGGACTAGCGGAGACAATGAG.

Concerning this clone: The read comes to an end 3 residues before the CDR3 does, leaving the germline J gene to fill in the end. The chain joins TRBV5-1 to TRBJ1-6; 7 bases are a match to TRBD1. There are 16 residues in the CDR3. V trimming: 2 bases; J trimming: 9 bases; junction bases outside the gene matches: 11. Germline V gene data show CDR1 as SGHRS and CDR2 as YFSETQ. This CDR3 is CASSFEGTAGGSPLHF. CDR3 DNA, as far as it was read: TGCGCCAGCAGCTTCGAAGGGACAGCGGGAGGTTCACCC. Complete variable domain (other parts from reference TRBV5-1 and TRBJ1-6): KAGVTQTPRYLIKTRGQQVTLSCSPISGHRSVSWYQQTPGQGLQFLFEYFSETQRNKGNFPGRFSGRQFSNSRSEMNVSTLELGDSALYLCASSFEGTAGGSPLHFGNGTRLTVT.

Comment on this clone: The CDR3 end lies 3 residues beyond the end of the read and is filled in from the germline J gene. The chain is built from TRBV19 and TRBJ1-1, with D tentatively TRBD1 (6 bases). The CDR3 covers 14 residues. V was shortened by 4 bases and J by 4 bases, with 13 bases between the two germline ends. Germline-derived CDR1 and CDR2 are LNHDA and SQIVND (reference sequence). The CDR3 reads CASSTSTGITEAFF. The CDR3 bases that were read are TGTGCCAGTAGTACCAGTACAGGGATCACTGAA.

On this clone: Read data end 3 residues before the CDR3 end; the end is taken from the germline J gene. The chain recombines TRBV18 with TRBJ2-5; TRBD1 aligns across 8 bases. The CDR3 length is 15 residues. From germline, CDR1 is KGHSH and CDR2 LQKENI. Trimming removed 6 bases from V and 1 base from J; junction bases left unmatched: 7. The CDR3: CASSLTGEPQETQYF. The sequenced part of the CDR3 DNA is TGTGCCAGCTCCCTGACAGGGGAACCCCAAGAGACC.

With respect to this clone: The CDR3 extends 3 residues past the end of the read, so its final part is completed from the germline J gene. The chain employs TRBV20-1 and TRBJ2-7; unclear D gene. Trimming took off 1 base at V and 3 bases at J, with 13 bases between the two ends. Looked up from germline, CDR1 is DFQATT and CDR2 is SNEGSKA (reference sequence). CDR3 length: 14 residues. The CDR3 bases that were read are TGCAGTGCTAGAGGGTACTCTGTGTACTACGAG. Translating gives CSARGYSVYYE. The whole CDR3 region reads CSARGYSVYYEQYF.

To note about this clone: The sequenced fragment ends 3 residues before the CDR3 boundary, so the rest is inferred from the germline J gene. This chain links TRBV20-1 with TRBJ1-6, with D unresolved. CDR3 length: 16 amino acids. V lost 0 bases and J 0 bases, leaving 9 bases between the germline ends. Germline CDR1 DFQATT, CDR2 SNEGSKA (reference sequence). Incomplete CDR3 DNA: TGCAGTGCTAGAGACATACTGAGCTCCTATAATTCACCC. Amino acids: CSARDILSSYNSP. The full CDR3 protein is CSARDILSSYNSPLHF.

For this clone: From the germline J gene comes the end of the CDR3, since the read stops 3 residues before it. The genes are TRBV18 and TRBJ2-1, with a weak D call TRBD2 (6 bases). The CDR3 contains 11 residues. V lost 4 bases and J lost 9, with 7 bases in between. The germline CDR1 and CDR2 sequences are KGHSH and LQKENI. CDR3 DNA (partial): TGTGCCAGCTCACGCGGGGTTGAG. Protein sequence: CASSRGVE. The full CDR3 sequence reads CASSRGVEQFF.

Details on this clone: The read comes to an end 3 residues before the CDR3 does, leaving the germline J gene to fill in the end. This chain connects TRBV20-1 to TRBJ1-2; 7 nucleotides match TRBD1. The germline gives CDR1 DFQATT, CDR2 SNEGSKA (reference sequence). This CDR3 is built from 13 residues. The V gene end was trimmed by 4 bases and the J gene end by 2 bases; junction bases not matched to a gene: 4. This chain's CDR3 is CSAKDRHNYGYTF. CDR3 bases read: TGCAGTGCTAAGGACAGGCACAACTATGGC.

Of note for this clone: The CDR3 end falls 3 residues outside the read, so it is completed with the germline J gene. The chain links TRBV6-1 to TRBJ2-3, with TRBD1 matching 9 bases. V lost 6 bases and J lost 4; bases outside the gene matches: 11. The CDR3 length is 16 residues. CDR1 is MNHNS and CDR2 is SASEGT in the germline V gene. CDR3 loop: CASRETPGQGADTQYF. The part of the CDR3 DNA that was read is TGTGCCAGCAGAGAAACCCCGGGACAGGGCGCAGATACG.